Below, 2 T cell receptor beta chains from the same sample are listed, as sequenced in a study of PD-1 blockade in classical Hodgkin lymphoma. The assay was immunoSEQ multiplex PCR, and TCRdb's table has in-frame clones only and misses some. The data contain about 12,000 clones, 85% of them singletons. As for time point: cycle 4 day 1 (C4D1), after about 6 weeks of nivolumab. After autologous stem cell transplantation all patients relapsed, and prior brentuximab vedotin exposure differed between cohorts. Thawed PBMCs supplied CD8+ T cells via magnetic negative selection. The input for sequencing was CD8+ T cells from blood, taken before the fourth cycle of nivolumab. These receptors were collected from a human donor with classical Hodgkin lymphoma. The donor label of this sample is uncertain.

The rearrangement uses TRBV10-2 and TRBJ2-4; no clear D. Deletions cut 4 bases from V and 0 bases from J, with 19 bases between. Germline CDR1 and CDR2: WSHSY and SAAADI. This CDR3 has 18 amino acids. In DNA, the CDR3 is TGCGCCAGCAGTGCCTCCTTTTGGCTCTGGGCAGCCAAAAACATTCAGTACTTC. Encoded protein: CASSASFWLWAAKNIQYF.

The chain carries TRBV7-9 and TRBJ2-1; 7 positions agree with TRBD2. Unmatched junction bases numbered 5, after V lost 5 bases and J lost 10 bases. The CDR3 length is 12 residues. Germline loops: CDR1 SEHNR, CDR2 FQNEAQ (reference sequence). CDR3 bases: TGTGCCAGCAGCCGACTAGCCGACGAGCAGTTCTTC. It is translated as CASSRLADEQFF. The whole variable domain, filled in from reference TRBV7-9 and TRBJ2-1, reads DTGVSQNPRHKITKRGQNVTFRCDPISEHNRLYWYRQTLGQGPEFLTYFQNEAQLEKSRLLSDRFSAERPKGSFSTLEIQRTEQGDSAMYLCASSRLADEQFFGPGTRLTVL.